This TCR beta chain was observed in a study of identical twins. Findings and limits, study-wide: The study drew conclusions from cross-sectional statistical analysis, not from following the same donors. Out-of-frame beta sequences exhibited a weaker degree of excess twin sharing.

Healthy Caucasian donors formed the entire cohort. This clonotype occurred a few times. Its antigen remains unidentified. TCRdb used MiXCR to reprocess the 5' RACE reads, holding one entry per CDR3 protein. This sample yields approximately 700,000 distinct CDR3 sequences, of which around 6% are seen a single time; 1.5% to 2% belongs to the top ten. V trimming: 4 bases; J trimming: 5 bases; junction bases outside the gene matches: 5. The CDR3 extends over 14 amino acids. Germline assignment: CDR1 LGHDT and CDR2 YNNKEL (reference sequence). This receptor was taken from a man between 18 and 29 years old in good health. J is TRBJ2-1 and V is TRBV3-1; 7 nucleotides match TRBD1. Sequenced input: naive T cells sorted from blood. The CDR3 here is CASSRTGQNNEQFF. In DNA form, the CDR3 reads TGTGCCAGCAGCCGGACAGGACAGAACAATGAGCAGTTCTTC.